A selection of T cell receptor beta chains follows, all from one sample in a study of cytotoxic CD8 clonotypes in ibrutinib-treated CLL. TCRdb's copy holds only in-frame clones and misses some; the assay was immunoSEQ multiplex PCR. Among 30,000 to 35,000 clones listed, roughly three quarters were seen once. The starting material was PBMCs, obtained before ibrutinib treatment. All receptors derive from a human donor with chronic lymphocytic leukemia. Both conserved end residues are part of each CDR3. A D gene is named only where the DNA matches it firmly. Clone size is given for some rows only: seen once, a few or many times, or a class if the clone is expanded.

len: 14; v_gene: TRBV18; d_gene: -; abundance: few; j_gene: TRBJ2-7; CDR3aa: CASSPDRTTYEQYF; CDR3nt: TGTGCCAGCTCACCGGACAGAACCACCTACGAGCAGTACTTC
len: 16; v_gene: TRBV9; d_gene: TRBD1; abundance: -; j_gene: TRBJ2-3; CDR3aa: CASSVGTGGALDTQYF; CDR3nt: TGTGCCAGCAGCGTAGGGACAGGGGGCGCGTTGGATACGCAGTATTTT
len: 14; v_gene: TRBV13; d_gene: -; abundance: -; j_gene: TRBJ1-1; CDR3aa: CASSPSLGIPEAFF; CDR3nt: TGTGCCAGCAGCCCGTCGCTGGGAATTCCTGAAGCTTTCTTT
len: 17; v_gene: TRBV7-6; d_gene: TRBD1; abundance: -; j_gene: TRBJ2-3; CDR3aa: CASSLPSGQGHTDTQYF; CDR3nt: TGTGCCAGCAGCTTACCAAGCGGACAGGGTCACACAGATACGCAGTATTTT
len: 12; v_gene: TRBV30; d_gene: -; abundance: large; j_gene: TRBJ1-5; CDR3aa: CAWSGYNQPQHF; CDR3nt: TGTGCCTGGAGTGGTTACAATCAGCCCCAGCATTTT
len: 16; v_gene: TRBV28; d_gene: -; abundance: -; j_gene: TRBJ1-3; CDR3aa: CASSLQLTLSGNTIYF; CDR3nt: TGTGCCAGCAGCCTACAGCTTACCCTCTCTGGAAACACCATATATTTT
len: 13; v_gene: TRBV5-1; d_gene: -; abundance: -; j_gene: TRBJ1-6; CDR3aa: CASRWDGNSPLHF; CDR3nt: TGCGCCAGCAGATGGGACGGGAATTCACCCCTCCACTTT
len: 13; v_gene: TRBV7-9; d_gene: -; abundance: -; j_gene: TRBJ1-2; CDR3aa: CASSDSANYGYTF; CDR3nt: TGTGCCAGCAGTGACAGCGCTAACTATGGCTACACCTTC
len: 14; v_gene: TRBV5-6; d_gene: -; abundance: -; j_gene: TRBJ1-1; CDR3aa: CASSSLHVDLEAFF; CDR3nt: TGTGCCAGCAGCTCGTTACATGTAGACCTTGAAGCTTTCTTT
len: 17; v_gene: TRBV5-1; d_gene: -; abundance: -; j_gene: TRBJ2-7; CDR3aa: CASSPKDVRTFSYEQYF; CDR3nt: TGCGCCAGCAGCCCCAAAGATGTCCGGACCTTCTCCTACGAGCAGTACTTC
len: 11; v_gene: TRBV27; d_gene: -; abundance: -; j_gene: TRBJ2-1; CDR3aa: CASRAYNEQFF; CDR3nt: TGTGCCAGCAGGGCCTACAATGAGCAGTTCTTC
len: 14; v_gene: TRBV9; d_gene: TRBD1; abundance: -; j_gene: TRBJ2-1; CDR3aa: CASSGPRDREEQFF; CDR3nt: TGTGCCAGCAGCGGGCCCCGGGACAGAGAAGAGCAGTTCTTC
len: 15; v_gene: TRBV7-2; d_gene: -; abundance: -; j_gene: TRBJ2-1; CDR3aa: CASRDRLYSYNEQFF; CDR3nt: TGTGCCAGCAGAGATAGGCTTTACTCCTACAATGAGCAGTTCTTC
len: 11; v_gene: TRBV30; d_gene: -; abundance: few; j_gene: TRBJ2-1; CDR3aa: CAWGLPNEQFF; CDR3nt: TGTGCCTGGGGACTTCCCAATGAGCAGTTCTTC
len: 17; v_gene: TRBV4-2; d_gene: -; abundance: -; j_gene: TRBJ2-6; CDR3aa: CASSQATSISGANVLTF; CDR3nt: TGTGCCAGCAGCCAGGCGACTAGTATCTCTGGGGCCAACGTCCTGACTTTC
len: 15; v_gene: TRBV19; d_gene: TRBD2; abundance: -; j_gene: TRBJ2-1; CDR3aa: CASRTGGTAYNEQFF; CDR3nt: TGTGCCAGTAGAACGGGAGGGACGGCCTACAATGAGCAGTTCTTC
len: 16; v_gene: TRBV19; d_gene: TRBD1; abundance: -; j_gene: TRBJ1-5; CDR3aa: CARNHNLDRGYQPQHF; CDR3nt: TGTGCCAGGAACCACAACCTGGACAGGGGATATCAGCCCCAGCATTTT
len: 14; v_gene: TRBV10-3; d_gene: -; abundance: once; j_gene: TRBJ2-5; CDR3aa: CAIREGSLQETQYF; CDR3nt: TGTGCCATCAGGGAGGGCAGCCTCCAAGAGACCCAGTACTTC
len: 13; v_gene: TRBV19; d_gene: -; abundance: once; j_gene: TRBJ1-2; CDR3aa: CASSITGNYGYTF; CDR3nt: TGTGCCAGTAGTATTACGGGGAACTATGGCTACACCTTC
len: 12; v_gene: TRBV7-9; d_gene: -; abundance: -; j_gene: TRBJ1-1; CDR3aa: CASSLVAAEAFF; CDR3nt: TGTGCCAGCAGCTTAGTAGCCGCTGAAGCTTTCTTT
len: 15; v_gene: TRBV5-6; d_gene: -; abundance: -; j_gene: TRBJ1-5; CDR3aa: CASSLSGVGNQPQHF; CDR3nt: TGTGCCAGCAGCTTATCAGGAGTTGGCAATCAGCCCCAGCATTTT
len: 15; v_gene: TRBV7-2; d_gene: -; abundance: -; j_gene: TRBJ2-3; CDR3aa: CASSRDFASTDTQYF; CDR3nt: TGTGCCAGCAGCCGGGACTTCGCTAGCACAGATACGCAGTATTTT
len: 12; v_gene: TRBV7-2; d_gene: -; abundance: -; j_gene: TRBJ2-7; CDR3aa: CASSLDTYEQYF; CDR3nt: TGTGCCAGCAGCTTAGATACCTACGAGCAGTACTTC
len: 13; v_gene: TRBV30; d_gene: -; abundance: -; j_gene: TRBJ1-2; CDR3aa: CAWSGPGLSGYTF; CDR3nt: TGTGCCTGGAGTGGCCCAGGGTTGAGTGGCTACACCTTC
len: 15; v_gene: TRBV7-8; d_gene: -; abundance: -; j_gene: TRBJ1-5; CDR3aa: CASSLKRQTNQPQHF; CDR3nt: TGTGCCAGCAGCTTAAAACGACAGACCAATCAGCCCCAGCATTTT
len: 13; v_gene: TRBV19; d_gene: -; abundance: few; j_gene: TRBJ1-2; CDR3aa: CASSIGVNYGYTF; CDR3nt: TGTGCCAGTAGTATAGGGGTGAACTATGGCTACACCTTC
len: 17; v_gene: TRBV7-9; d_gene: -; abundance: -; j_gene: TRBJ1-1; CDR3aa: CASSLGLAGPTNTEAFF; CDR3nt: TGTGCCAGCAGCTTAGGTTTAGCAGGGCCGACGAACACTGAAGCTTTCTTT
len: 15; v_gene: TRBV28; d_gene: TRBD1; abundance: -; j_gene: TRBJ2-7; CDR3aa: CASLTGSGGSYEQYF; CDR3nt: TGTGCCAGTTTGACAGGGTCAGGCGGCTCCTACGAGCAGTACTTC
len: 13; v_gene: TRBV4-1; d_gene: -; abundance: -; j_gene: TRBJ1-5; CDR3aa: CASSQETRQPQHF; CDR3nt: TGCGCCAGCAGCCAAGAGACGCGACAGCCCCAGCATTTT
len: 13; v_gene: TRBV7-9; d_gene: TRBD1; abundance: few; j_gene: TRBJ2-7; CDR3aa: CASSRDRGDEQYF; CDR3nt: TGTGCCAGCAGCCGGGACAGGGGAGACGAGCAGTACTTC
len: 16; v_gene: TRBV4-3; d_gene: TRBD1; abundance: -; j_gene: TRBJ1-1; CDR3aa: CASSLSRDRASTEAFF; CDR3nt: TGCGCCAGCAGCCTCTCTCGCGACAGGGCTAGCACTGAAGCTTTCTTT
len: 15; v_gene: TRBV4-3; d_gene: -; abundance: few; j_gene: TRBJ2-7; CDR3aa: CASSQDRGSSYEQYF; CDR3nt: TGCGCCAGCAGCCAAGACAGGGGTTCGTCCTACGAGCAGTACTTC
len: 16; v_gene: TRBV4-2; d_gene: -; abundance: -; j_gene: TRBJ2-7; CDR3aa: CASSQEVNVGSYEQYF; CDR3nt: TGTGCCAGCAGCCAGGAGGTCAACGTGGGCTCCTACGAGCAGTACTTC